A single sample gave rise to the 26 T cell receptor beta chains below, sequenced in a study of T cells after posttransplantation cyclophosphamide (dated by TCRdb to 2016 to 2017). The receptor library was made with the immunoSEQ multiplex PCR assay. TCRdb provides this immuneACCESS table in a form limited to in-frame rearrangements. Some clones are lacking; in checked studies, under half of them reflect an unresolved V gene, and why the rest are absent is not known. Here the sample has 66,000 or so clones; 80% to 95% occur a single time. The biggest ten clones account for under 3% of the sample. Source material: PBMCs. The receptor set was obtained from a woman younger than 45 in good health and a related stem cell transplant donor.

CDR3 region: CASSRSFGLAGGTSTDTQYF. CDR3 sequence (DNA): TGTGCCAGCAGCCGATCTTTTGGACTAGCGGGGGGTACTAGCACAGATACGCAGTATTTT. J is TRBJ2-3 and V is TRBV5-8; 14 bases line up with TRBD2. The germline V gene encodes CDR1 SGHTS and CDR2 YDEGEE. The J segment lost 0 bases and the V segment lost 4 bases, leaving 13 bases of the junction unmatched. The CDR3 consists of 20 residues.

The chain links TRBV11-2 to TRBJ1-2; D is unresolved. Per the germline V gene, CDR1 is SGHAT and CDR2 is FQNNGV. The CDR3 loop spans 14 amino acids. V gave up 1 base and J gave up 8 bases, with 14 bases separating them. The DNA of the CDR3 is TGTGCCAGCAGCTTAGCGCAGCCTACGAGCGGCTACACCTTC. It codes for CASSLAQPTSGYTF.

V and J are TRBV7-9 and TRBJ2-1; 7 nucleotides line up with TRBD1. The germline V gene encodes CDR1 SEHNR and CDR2 FQNEAQ (reference sequence). V lost 0 bases to trimming and J lost 4 bases; unmatched junction nucleotides: 15. The CDR3 runs to 19 residues. The CDR3 nucleotides read TGTGCCAGCAGCTTAGCTCTACTCCGCCGTGACAGGGCGTACAATGAGCAGTTCTTC. It translates to CASSLALLRRDRAYNEQFF.

The chain uses TRBV9 and TRBJ1-1; D ambiguous. CDR1 and CDR2 from the germline V gene are SGDLS and YYNGEE. This CDR3 spans 15 amino acids. The germline V and J ends were trimmed by 4 bases and 3 bases, with 16 bases remaining between them. This CDR3 is CASSPSAHGDTEAFF. CDR3 nucleotides: TGTGCCAGCAGCCCATCAGCCCACGGGGACACTGAAGCTTTCTTT.

A single count supports this clone. This rearrangement joins TRBV6-1 to TRBJ1-3; D is unresolved. Trimming took off 3 bases at V and 0 bases at J, with 12 bases between the two ends. The CDR3 sequence is 16 residues long. Germline loops: CDR1 MNHNS, CDR2 SASEGT. DNA for the CDR3: TGTGCCAGCAGTGATGTCCGACGGACCTCTGGAAACACCATATATTTT. Amino acids: CASSDVRRTSGNTIYF.

A few counts support this clone. The chain uses TRBV19 and TRBJ2-1; 8 positions agree with TRBD1. CDR3 size: 17 residues. Germline V lookup: CDR1 LNHDA, CDR2 SQIVND (reference sequence). J gave up 0 bases and V 3 bases, and 7 bases lay outside the gene matches. This CDR3 is CASSITGGRGSYNEQFF. CDR3 in DNA: TGTGCCAGTAGTATCACAGGGGGTCGCGGCTCCTACAATGAGCAGTTCTTC.

V and J are TRBV18 and TRBJ2-2, with 10 bases that match TRBD1. V dropped 1 base and J dropped 5; count of bases not matched to a gene: 7. Looked up from germline, CDR1 is KGHSH and CDR2 is LQKENI. The CDR3 length is 17 residues. The CDR3 sequence is CASSPRYGTGETGELFF. CDR3 DNA sequence: TGTGCCAGCTCACCACGATATGGGACAGGGGAGACCGGGGAGCTGTTTTTT.

The V gene is TRBV2, the J gene TRBJ2-5; TRBD2 agrees at 9 bases. CDR3 length: 15 residues. V shed 10 bases and J 2 bases; nucleotides not matched to a gene: 11. Germline V gene sequence: CDR1 SNHLY, CDR2 FYNNEI. The CDR3 bases are TGTGCCACCCTGTGGGCTAGCGGGAAGCAAGAGACCCAGTACTTC. This sequence encodes CATLWASGKQETQYF.

This chain joins TRBV6-1 and TRBJ2-7; TRBD1 aligns across 7 bases. Germline trimming cut 7 bases from V and 1 base from J; bases unmatched to any gene: 10. The V gene's germline CDR1 is MNHNS and CDR2 SASEGT. CDR3 length equals 15 residues. CDR3 amino acids: CASTLQDRLSYEQYF. Written as DNA, the CDR3 is TGTGCCAGCACTTTGCAGGACAGGTTATCCTACGAGCAGTACTTC.

This clone showed up just once. V gene TRBV10-3 combines with J gene TRBJ2-2; D not certain. V lost 2 bases and J lost 1, with 8 bases in between. The CDR3 covers 15 residues. The V gene's germline CDR1 is ENHRY and CDR2 SYGVKD. The CDR3 DNA is TGTGCCATCAGTGAGCTGACGGTGAACACCGGGGAGCTGTTTTTT. Translated, it gives CAISELTVNTGELFF.

This sequence joins TRBV2 and TRBJ2-7; tentative D call: TRBD1 (5 bases). The CDR3 runs 13 residues. The germline V and J ends were trimmed by 4 bases and 6 bases, with 13 bases remaining between them. Germline assignment: CDR1 SNHLY and CDR2 FYNNEI. This chain's CDR3 is CASSVAGRGEQYF. In nucleotides, the CDR3 is TGTGCCAGCAGTGTAGCAGGGCGAGGCGAGCAGTACTTC.

The rearrangement joins TRBV7-9 to TRBJ1-1, with D possibly TRBD1 on 5 matching bases. CDR1 SEHNR and CDR2 FQNEAQ come from the germline V gene (reference sequence). Trimming pared 5 bases from V and 1 base from J, leaving 14 bases between. CDR3 length: 15 residues. The CDR3 region has the DNA TGTGCCAGCAGCCCAAAGGGACTGACGAACACTGAAGCTTTCTTT. It yields the protein CASSPKGLTNTEAFF. Full variable domain (remainder filled in from reference TRBV7-9 and TRBJ1-1): DTGVSQNPRHKITKRGQNVTFRCDPISEHNRLYWYRQTLGQGPEFLTYFQNEAQLEKSRLLSDRFSAERPKGSFSTLEIQRTEQGDSAMYLCASSPKGLTNTEAFFGQGTRLTVV.

The CDR3 region has the DNA TGTGCCAGTAGTATTAGGGGTGGAGATACTGGGGCCAACGTCCTGACTTTC. This sequence encodes CASSIRGGDTGANVLTF. This rearrangement joins TRBV19 to TRBJ2-6, with D perhaps matching TRBD1 (5 bases). The CDR3 length is 17 residues. Trimming removed 3 bases from V and 2 bases from J, with 14 bases in between. Germline V gene lookup returns CDR1 LNHDA and CDR2 SQIVND (reference sequence). Full variable domain (missing parts from reference TRBV19 and TRBJ2-6): DGGITQSPKYLFRKEGQNVTLSCEQNLNHDAMYWYRQDPGQGLRLIYYSQIVNDFQKGDIAEGYSVSREKKESFPLTVTSAQKNPTAFYLCASSIRGGDTGANVLTFGAGSRLTVL.

This clone was seen a few times. The chain couples TRBV7-9 to TRBJ2-3; TRBD2 aligns across 9 bases. The CDR3 contains 15 residues. J was trimmed by 3 bases and V by 5 bases; bases with no gene match: 6. Germline V gene sequence: CDR1 SEHNR, CDR2 FQNEAQ (reference sequence). CDR3 bases: TGTGCCAGCAGCCGGGTTAGCGGGGGTACAGATACGCAGTATTTT. As protein: CASSRVSGGTDTQYF. Complete variable domain (other parts from reference TRBV7-9 and TRBJ2-3): DTGVSQNPRHKITKRGQNVTFRCDPISEHNRLYWYRQTLGQGPEFLTYFQNEAQLEKSRLLSDRFSAERPKGSFSTLEIQRTEQGDSAMYLCASSRVSGGTDTQYFGPGTRLTVL.

This sequence joins TRBV5-4 and TRBJ2-7, with TRBD2 matching over 11 bases. Germline V gives CDR1 SGHNT, CDR2 YYREEE (reference sequence). Trimming cost V 4 bases and J 2 bases; bases outside gene matches: 2. The CDR3 contains 14 residues. CDR3 DNA sequence: TGTGCCAGCAGCAGTAGCGGGGGGGCCTACGAGCAGTACTTC. This codes for CASSSSGGAYEQYF.

V usage is TRBV9 and J usage is TRBJ2-5, with 7 bases lining up with TRBD2. CDR1 and CDR2 (germline): SGDLS, YYNGEE. V lost 0 bases to trimming and J lost 4 bases; unmatched junction nucleotides: 3. The CDR3 spans 14 residues. The CDR3 DNA is TGTGCCAGCAGCGTAGTGTCGGGAGGAGAGACCCAGTACTTC. As protein: CASSVVSGGETQYF.

This chain connects TRBV15 to TRBJ1-5, with D hard to call. The V and J ends lost 0 bases and 9 bases respectively, with 15 bases between them. Germline V gene lookup returns CDR1 LNHNV and CDR2 YYDKDF (reference sequence). CDR3 size: 15 residues. CDR3: CATSRDRAAVRPQHF. CDR3 coding DNA: TGTGCCACCAGCAGAGATCGGGCGGCCGTCAGGCCCCAGCATTTT.

The chain carries TRBV11-3 and TRBJ2-1, with D uncertain. V lost 0 bases and J lost 2, with 11 bases in between. The CDR3 runs to 16 residues. Germline CDR1 is SGHNT and CDR2 is YENEEA. The CDR3 reads CASSLDSASPYNEQFF. The CDR3 DNA reads as TGTGCCAGCAGCTTAGATAGTGCCAGCCCCTACAATGAGCAGTTCTTC.

The chain recombines TRBV19 with TRBJ1-6; D unresolved. The germline V and J ends were trimmed by 6 bases and 6 bases, with 9 bases remaining between them. Germline V gives CDR1 LNHDA, CDR2 SQIVND (reference sequence). There are 13 residues in the CDR3. The CDR3 is CASRPGTNSPLHF. The CDR3 region has the DNA TGTGCCAGTAGACCGGGTACTAATTCACCCCTCCACTTT. Using reference TRBV19 and TRBJ1-6 for the parts outside the CDR3, the full variable domain is DGGITQSPKYLFRKEGQNVTLSCEQNLNHDAMYWYRQDPGQGLRLIYYSQIVNDFQKGDIAEGYSVSREKKESFPLTVTSAQKNPTAFYLCASRPGTNSPLHFGNGTRLTVT.

The chain is built from TRBV6-4 and TRBJ1-1; D remains ambiguous. Germline V CDR1 and CDR2: MRHNA, SNTAGT. The V end was cut by 0 bases, the J end by 4 bases, with 12 bases between. There are 15 residues in the CDR3. Here the CDR3 reads CASSDSEGSTTEAFF. The CDR3 region has the DNA TGTGCCAGCAGTGACTCAGAGGGCTCGACCACTGAAGCTTTCTTT.

The rearrangement joins TRBV7-7 to TRBJ2-2; D gene ambiguous. The CDR3 extends over 13 amino acids. Trimming took off 2 bases at V and 6 bases at J, with 7 bases between the two ends. Germline CDR1 SSHAT, CDR2 FNYEAQ (reference sequence). The CDR3 region has the DNA TGTGCCAGCAGCTTAAGATCTGCCGGGGAGCTGTTTTTT. Translating gives CASSLRSAGELFF.

The chain links TRBV13 to TRBJ2-7; D possibly corresponds to TRBD2 (6 bases). Germline CDR1 reads PRHDT; CDR2 reads FYEKMQ (reference sequence). The CDR3 has 14 amino acids. The ends were cut back, 5 bases at V and 0 bases at J, with 11 bases in the middle. The CDR3 DNA reads TGTGCCAGCAGCACCCGGGGGACCTCCTACGAGCAGTACTTC. Its translation is CASSTRGTSYEQYF.

The J gene is TRBJ2-3, the V gene TRBV28, with TRBD2 matching over 9 bases. The CDR3 runs 15 residues. Germline trimming cut 2 bases from V and 6 bases from J; bases unmatched to any gene: 6. The V gene's germline CDR1 is MDHEN and CDR2 SYDVKM. CDR3 nucleotides: TGTGCCAGCAGTTTAGCGGGGGGGGGCGGGGATACGCAGTATTTT. This gives the protein CASSLAGGGGDTQYF.

CDR3 sequence reads: CASSYNIQGSYEQYF. In DNA, the CDR3 is TGTGCCAGCAGTTACAACATACAGGGCTCCTACGAGCAGTACTTC. The chain uses TRBV6-6 and TRBJ2-7, with D possibly TRBD1 on 6 matching bases. The CDR3 is 15 residues long. Germline V gene data show CDR1 as MNHNY and CDR2 as SVGAGI (reference sequence). V was clipped by 2 bases and J by 0 bases, with 11 bases between them.

The chain is built from TRBV10-1 and TRBJ1-4; 7 nucleotides match TRBD1. Germline trimming cut 6 bases from V and 15 bases from J; bases unmatched to any gene: 13. CDR1 and CDR2 (germline): WNHNN, SYGVQD (reference sequence). The CDR3 has 13 residues. CDR3 loop: CASRPRQGQVMFF. For the CDR3, the DNA is TGCGCCAGCAGACCGAGACAGGGTCAAGTGATGTTTTTT.

This clone is a singleton in its sample. The chain joins TRBV9 to TRBJ2-5; 8 nucleotides align to TRBD2. V lost 2 bases, J lost 4 bases, and 10 bases stayed unmatched. CDR1 is SGDLS, CDR2 YYNGEE, per germline. The CDR3 is made up of 16 amino acids. The CDR3: CASSVDPRLALETQYF. The CDR3 DNA reads TGTGCCAGCAGCGTCGACCCCAGACTAGCGCTAGAGACCCAGTACTTC.